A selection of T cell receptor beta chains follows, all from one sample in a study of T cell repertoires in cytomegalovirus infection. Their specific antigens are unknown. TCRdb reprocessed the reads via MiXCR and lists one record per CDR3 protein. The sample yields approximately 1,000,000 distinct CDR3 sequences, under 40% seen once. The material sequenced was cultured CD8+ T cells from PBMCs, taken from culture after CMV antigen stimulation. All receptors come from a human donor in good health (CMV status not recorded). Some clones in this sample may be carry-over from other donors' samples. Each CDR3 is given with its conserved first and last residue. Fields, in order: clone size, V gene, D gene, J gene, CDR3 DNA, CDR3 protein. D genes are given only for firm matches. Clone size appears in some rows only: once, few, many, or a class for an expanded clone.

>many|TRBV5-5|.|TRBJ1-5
TGTGCCAGCAGCTATACAGGGAGCAATCAGCCCCAGCATTTT
CASSYTGSNQPQHF
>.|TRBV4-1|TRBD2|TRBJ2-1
TGCGCCAGCAGCCCCCTGGGGACTAGCCTTCACAATGAGCAGTTCTTC
CASSPLGTSLHNEQFF
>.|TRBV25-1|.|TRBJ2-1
TGTGCCAGCAGTGACCCGGGGGAGTCGGATGAGCAGTTCTTC
CASSDPGESDEQFF
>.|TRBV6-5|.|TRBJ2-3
TGTGCCAGCAGTCAAGACCTACACCCGGGAGATACGCAGTATTTT
CASSQDLHPGDTQYF
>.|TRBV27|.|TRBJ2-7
TGTGCCAGCAGCCCCTGGAGTAACTACGAGCAGTACTTC
CASSPWSNYEQYF
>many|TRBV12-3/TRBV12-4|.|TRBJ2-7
TGTGCCAGCAGTCTCACCGTCTCGGGACGGAGGAACGAGCAGTACTTC
CASSLTVSGRRNEQYF
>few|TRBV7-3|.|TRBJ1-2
TGTGCCAGCAGCCCTTACGCCTTGAAGGACTATGGCTACACCTTC
CASSPYALKDYGYTF
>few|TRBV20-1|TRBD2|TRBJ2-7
TGCAGTGCTCCCGGGACTAGCGGCTACGAGCAGTACTTC
CSAPGTSGYEQYF
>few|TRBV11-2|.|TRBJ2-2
TGTGCCAGCAGTAGGTGGAGGGCCGACACCGGGGAGCTGTTTTTT
CASSRWRADTGELFF
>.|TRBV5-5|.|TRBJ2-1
TGTGCCAGCACCCCCGGTATCACCCAGATTAATGAGCAGTTCTTC
CASTPGITQINEQFF
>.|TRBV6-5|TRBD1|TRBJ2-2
TGTGCCAGCAGGTGGGGACAGACGATGAACACCGGGGAGCTGTTTTTT
CASRWGQTMNTGELFF